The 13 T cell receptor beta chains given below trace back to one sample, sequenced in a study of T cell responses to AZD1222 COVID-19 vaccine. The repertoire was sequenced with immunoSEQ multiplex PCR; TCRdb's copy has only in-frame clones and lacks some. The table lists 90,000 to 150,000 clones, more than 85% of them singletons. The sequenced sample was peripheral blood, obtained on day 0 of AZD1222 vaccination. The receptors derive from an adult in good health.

The CDR3 DNA sequence: TGTGCCAGCAGCAGGGACAGGTCGTATGGCTACACCTTC. Translated, it gives CASSRDRSYGYTF. The V gene is TRBV7-9, the J gene TRBJ1-2, with TRBD1 identical over 8 bases. This CDR3 has 13 residues. Looked up from germline, CDR1 is SEHNR and CDR2 is FQNEAQ (reference sequence). V was pared by 5 bases and J by 5 bases, with 4 bases of the junction left unmatched.

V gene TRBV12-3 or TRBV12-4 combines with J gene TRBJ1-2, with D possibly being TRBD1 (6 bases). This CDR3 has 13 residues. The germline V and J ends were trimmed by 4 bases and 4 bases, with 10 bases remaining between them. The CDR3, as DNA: TGTGCCAGCAGTTCGCAGGGGTTCTATGGCTACACCTTC. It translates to CASSSQGFYGYTF.

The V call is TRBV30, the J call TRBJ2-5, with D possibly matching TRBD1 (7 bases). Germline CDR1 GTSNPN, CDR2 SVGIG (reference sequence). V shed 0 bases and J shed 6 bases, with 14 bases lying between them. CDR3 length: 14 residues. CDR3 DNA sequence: TGTGCCTGGAGTGTCAAAGGGGGCGGGAAGACCCAGTACTTC. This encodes CAWSVKGGGKTQYF.

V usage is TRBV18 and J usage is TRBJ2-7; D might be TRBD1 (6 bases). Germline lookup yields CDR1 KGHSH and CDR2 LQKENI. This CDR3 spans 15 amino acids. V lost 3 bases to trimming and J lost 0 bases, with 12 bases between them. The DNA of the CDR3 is TGTGCCAGCTCACCGCAGGGGCTTCCCTCCTACGAGCAGTACTTC. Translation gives CASSPQGLPSYEQYF.

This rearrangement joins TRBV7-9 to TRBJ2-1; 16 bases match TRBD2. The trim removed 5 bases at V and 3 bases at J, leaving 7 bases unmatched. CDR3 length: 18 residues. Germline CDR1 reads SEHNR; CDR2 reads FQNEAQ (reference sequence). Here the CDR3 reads CASSPGLAGGPVYNEQFF. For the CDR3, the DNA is TGTGCCAGCAGCCCGGGACTAGCGGGAGGGCCGGTCTACAATGAGCAGTTCTTC.

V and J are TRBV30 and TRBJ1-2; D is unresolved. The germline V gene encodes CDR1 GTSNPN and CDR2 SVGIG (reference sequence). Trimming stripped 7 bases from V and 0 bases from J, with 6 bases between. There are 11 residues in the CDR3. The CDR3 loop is CAFTANYGYTF. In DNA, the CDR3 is TGTGCCTTCACAGCTAACTATGGCTACACCTTC.

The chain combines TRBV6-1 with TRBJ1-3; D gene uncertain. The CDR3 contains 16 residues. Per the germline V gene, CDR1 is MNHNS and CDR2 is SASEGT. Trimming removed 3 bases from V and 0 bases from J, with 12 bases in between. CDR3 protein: CASSEPRVFSGNTIYF. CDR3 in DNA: TGTGCCAGCAGTGAGCCCCGGGTCTTCTCTGGAAACACCATATATTTT.

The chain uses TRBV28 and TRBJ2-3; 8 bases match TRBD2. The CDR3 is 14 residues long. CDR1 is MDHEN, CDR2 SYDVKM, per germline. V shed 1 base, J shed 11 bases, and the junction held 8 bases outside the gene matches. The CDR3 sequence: CASSLLSGSGKQYF. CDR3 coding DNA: TGTGCCAGCAGTTTATTAAGCGGGAGTGGCAAGCAGTATTTT.

Here the CDR3 DNA reads TGTGCCAGCAGCAAAGGGATGGAATCCCGTTCACCCCTCCACTTT. It codes for CASSKGMESRSPLHF. The chain has TRBV21-1 and TRBJ1-6. TRBV21-1 is a documented pseudogene. CDR3 length equals 15 residues.

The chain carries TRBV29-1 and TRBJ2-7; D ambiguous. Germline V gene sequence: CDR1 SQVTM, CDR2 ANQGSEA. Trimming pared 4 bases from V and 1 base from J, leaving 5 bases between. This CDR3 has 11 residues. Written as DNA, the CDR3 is TGCAGCGTTGGCTGGTCCTACGAGCAGTACTTC. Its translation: CSVGWSYEQYF.

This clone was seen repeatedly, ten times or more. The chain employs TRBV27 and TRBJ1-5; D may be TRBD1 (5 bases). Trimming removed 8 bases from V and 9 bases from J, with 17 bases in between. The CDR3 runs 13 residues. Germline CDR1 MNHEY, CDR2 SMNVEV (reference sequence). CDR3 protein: CASRLGGSGPQHF. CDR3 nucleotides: TGTGCCAGCCGCCTCGGGGGGTCGGGGCCCCAGCATTTT.

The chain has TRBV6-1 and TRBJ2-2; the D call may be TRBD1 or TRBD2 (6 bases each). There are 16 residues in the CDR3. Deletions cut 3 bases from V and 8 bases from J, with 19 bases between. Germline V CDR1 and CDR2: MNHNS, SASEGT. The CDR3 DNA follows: TGTGCCAGCAGTGATACAGGGAGGTTGGTGATGGGGGAGCTGTTTTTT. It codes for CASSDTGRLVMGELFF.

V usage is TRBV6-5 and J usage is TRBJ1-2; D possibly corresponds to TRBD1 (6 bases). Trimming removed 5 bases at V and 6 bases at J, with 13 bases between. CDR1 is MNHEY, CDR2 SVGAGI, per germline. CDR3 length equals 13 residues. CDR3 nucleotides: TGTGCCAGCAGTCCACAGGGTACCCATGGCTACACCTTC. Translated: CASSPQGTHGYTF.